Below, 23 T cell receptor beta chains from the same sample are listed, as sequenced in a study of technical replicates of blood from a handful of donors. Assay used: immunoSEQ multiplex PCR; TCRdb lists only in-frame clones, some missing. The sample has 75,000 to 95,000 clones; 95% are singletons. What was sequenced was T cells isolated from PBMCs. These receptor sequences come from a human donor in good health.

This clone has just one count. The chain couples TRBV5-8 to TRBJ1-5, with D hard to call. V was cut by 7 bases and J by 0 bases, with 14 bases left in between. Germline V gives CDR1 SGHTS, CDR2 YDEGEE. This CDR3 has 15 residues. The CDR3 DNA follows: TGTGCCAGCGGAGGGCAGAGATATAGCAATCAGCCCCAGCATTTT. This gives the protein CASGGQRYSNQPQHF.

This clone has a single count. V and J are TRBV7-2 and TRBJ2-7; possible D gene TRBD2, 5 bases. The CDR3 spans 14 residues. The V gene's germline CDR1 is SGHTA and CDR2 FQGNSA. V was shortened by 5 bases and J by 0 bases, with 11 bases between the two germline ends. The CDR3 bases are TGTGCCAGCAGCCAGAACGGGAACTCCTACGAGCAGTACTTC. Protein sequence: CASSQNGNSYEQYF. The whole variable domain, filled in from reference TRBV7-2 and TRBJ2-7, reads GAGVSQSPSNKVTEKGKDVELRCDPISGHTALYWYRQSLGQGLEFLIYFQGNSAPDKSGLPSDRFSAERTGGSVSTLTIQRTQQEDSAVYLCASSQNGNSYEQYFGPGTRLTVT.

The CDR3 sequence: CASSPTDSSYSPLHF. In nucleotides, the CDR3 is TGTGCCAGCAGCCCTACGGACAGTTCGTATTCACCCCTCCACTTT. This chain uses TRBV7-9 with TRBJ1-6, with D perhaps matching TRBD1 (6 bases). Germline V gene data show CDR1 as SEHNR and CDR2 as FQNEAQ (reference sequence). V lost 5 bases, J lost 8 bases, and 16 bases lay in between. The CDR3 sequence is 15 residues long.

This chain links TRBV7-9 with TRBJ2-7, with 10 nucleotides matching TRBD2. CDR3 length: 15 residues. The V and J ends lost 2 bases and 2 bases, in that order; junction bases with no gene match: 3. Looked up from germline, CDR1 is SEHNR and CDR2 is FQNEAQ (reference sequence). The CDR3: CASSLTSGMTYEQYF. CDR3 bases: TGTGCCAGCAGCTTAACTAGCGGGATGACCTACGAGCAGTACTTC.

This sequence joins TRBV5-1 and TRBJ2-1; D gene uncertain. Germline lookup yields CDR1 SGHRS and CDR2 YFSETQ. V lost 0 bases, J lost 0 bases, and 13 bases lay in between. The CDR3 is 17 residues long. The CDR3 reads CASSLAGVLGSYNEQFF. CDR3 nucleotides: TGCGCCAGCAGCTTGGCCGGAGTTCTAGGCTCCTACAATGAGCAGTTCTTC.

The V gene is TRBV15, the J gene TRBJ2-6, with D perhaps TRBD1 (5 bases). Germline CDR1 is LNHNV and CDR2 is YYDKDF (reference sequence). The CDR3 loop spans 16 amino acids. Trimming took 1 base from V and 2 from J, leaving 9 bases between them. The CDR3 DNA reads as TGTGCCACCAGCAGAGGGCCAGGGACTGGGGCCAACGTCCTGACTTTC. Protein product: CATSRGPGTGANVLTF. Full variable domain (missing parts from reference TRBV15 and TRBJ2-6): DAMVIQNPRYQVTQFGKPVTLSCSQTLNHNVMYWYQQKSSQAPKLLFHYYDKDFNNEADTPDNFQSRRPNTSFCFLDIRSPGLGDTAMYLCATSRGPGTGANVLTFGAGSRLTVL.

The CDR3 sequence: CASTPTSGSVNEQFF. As DNA, the CDR3 is TGTGCCAGCACCCCTACTAGCGGGTCTGTCAATGAGCAGTTCTTC. V gene TRBV28 combines with J gene TRBJ2-1; 9 bases map to TRBD2. This CDR3 spans 15 amino acids. V was pared by 7 bases and J by 6 bases, with 10 bases of the junction left unmatched. Germline V lookup: CDR1 MDHEN, CDR2 SYDVKM.

This rearrangement joins TRBV7-2 to TRBJ1-3; D might be TRBD1 (5 bases). There are 15 residues in the CDR3. V was trimmed by 5 bases and J by 0 bases, leaving 11 bases between them. Germline V gene data show CDR1 as SGHTA and CDR2 as FQGNSA. The CDR3 DNA follows: TGTGCCAGCAGCGTAACAGGAAGCTCTGGAAACACCATATATTTT. Its protein product is CASSVTGSSGNTIYF.

CDR3 loop: CASRPRSTVHITDTQYF. CDR3 in DNA: TGTGCCAGCAGACCAAGATCGACAGTGCATATCACAGATACGCAGTATTTT. The V and J genes are TRBV11-2 and TRBJ2-3; D may be TRBD1 (5 bases). The germline V gene encodes CDR1 SGHAT and CDR2 FQNNGV. V shed 6 bases and J shed 2 bases, with 21 bases lying between them. The CDR3 consists of 17 residues.

The CDR3 protein is CASSFGTPWSEAFF. DNA for the CDR3: TGTGCCAGCAGCTTTGGGACACCGTGGAGTGAAGCTTTCTTT. The chain employs TRBV7-9 and TRBJ1-1; D might be TRBD1 (6 bases). V was clipped by 3 bases and J by 7 bases, with 15 bases between them. From germline, CDR1 is SEHNR and CDR2 FQNEAQ (reference sequence). The CDR3 covers 14 residues.

Here the CDR3 reads CASSLGVAGGTDTQYF. CDR3 sequence (DNA): TGTGCCAGCAGCTTGGGGGTAGCGGGAGGAACAGATACGCAGTATTTT. This sequence joins TRBV5-8 and TRBJ2-3; 10 bases match TRBD2. V trimming: 0 bases; J trimming: 3 bases; junction bases outside the gene matches: 4. Germline CDR1 and CDR2: SGHTS and YDEGEE. The CDR3 runs to 16 residues.

V usage is TRBV19 and J usage is TRBJ1-3; D gene uncertain. The CDR3 spans 13 residues. Trimming removed 8 bases at V and 2 bases at J, with 10 bases between. Germline CDR1 is LNHDA and CDR2 is SQIVND (reference sequence). CDR3 in DNA: TGTGCCAGTCGAGTCAACGCTGGAAACACCATATATTTT. Its protein product is CASRVNAGNTIYF.

This clone was picked up one time. The gene calls are TRBV18 and TRBJ2-1; D is perhaps TRBD2 (5 bases). CDR3 length: 16 residues. CDR1 and CDR2 (germline): KGHSH, LQKENI. V lost 3 bases and J lost 5, with 17 bases in between. The CDR3 is CASSPPGMSGNNEQFF. The CDR3 DNA sequence: TGTGCCAGCTCACCCCCGGGAATGTCAGGAAACAATGAGCAGTTCTTC.

The V gene is TRBV7-3, the J gene TRBJ2-1; TRBD2 agrees at 9 bases. V shed 2 bases, J shed 7 bases, and the junction held 18 bases outside the gene matches. The CDR3 totals 19 residues. Germline CDR1 SGHTA, CDR2 FQGTGA. The CDR3 region has the DNA TGTGCCAGCAGCTTACTGGGCGGGGGGGCCTGGGAAATAAATAATGAGCAGTTCTTC. Translating gives CASSLLGGGAWEINNEQFF. Full variable domain (outside the CDR3, taken from reference TRBV7-3 and TRBJ2-1): GAGVSQTPSNKVTEKGKYVELRCDPISGHTALYWYRQSLGQGPEFLIYFQGTGAADDSGLPNDRFFAVRPEGSVSTLKIQRTERGDSAVYLCASSLLGGGAWEINNEQFFGPGTRLTVL.

The V call is TRBV19, the J call TRBJ2-1; 7 bases match TRBD2. CDR1 is LNHDA, CDR2 SQIVND, per germline (reference sequence). The CDR3 is 11 residues long. V dropped 6 bases and J dropped 9; count of bases not matched to a gene: 2. The CDR3 nucleotides are TGTGCCAGTAGGGGGAGGGGTGAGCAGTTCTTC. Translation gives CASRGRGEQFF.

This clone appeared a single time. This sequence joins TRBV6-5 and TRBJ2-5; 9 bases match TRBD2. With 2 bases clipped from V and 3 bases from J, the junction kept 4 bases outside the gene matches. Germline CDR1 and CDR2: MNHEY and SVGAGI. CDR3 length equals 15 residues. CDR3 in DNA: TGTGCCAGCAGTTACATGGCGGGGGGGGAAGAGACCCAGTACTTC. Translated: CASSYMAGGEETQYF.

This chain connects TRBV12-5 to TRBJ2-3; the D is unclear. Germline values: CDR1 LGHNT, CDR2 FRNRAP. The CDR3 spans 12 residues. The V and J ends lost 6 bases and 0 bases respectively, with 4 bases between them. CDR3 bases: TGTGCTAGTGGCCGGAGCACAGATACGCAGTATTTT. This encodes CASGRSTDTQYF.

V is TRBV4-1 and J is TRBJ1-2; TRBD1 agrees at 8 bases. The CDR3 runs 19 residues. V shed 2 bases, J shed 0 bases, and the junction held 14 bases outside the gene matches. Germline CDR1 is MGHRA and CDR2 is YSYEKL. The CDR3 protein is CASSQTIPGQVLANYGYTF. CDR3 nucleotide sequence: TGCGCCAGCAGCCAAACTATTCCGGGACAGGTTCTAGCTAACTATGGCTACACCTTC.

This clone was detected only once. This chain links TRBV5-1 with TRBJ2-5; D ambiguous. The V end was cut by 6 bases, the J end by 2 bases, with 11 bases between. Germline-derived CDR1 and CDR2 are SGHRS and YFSETQ. The CDR3 sequence is 13 residues long. The CDR3, as DNA: TGCGCCAGCAAGTACAGTGAACAAGAGACCCAGTACTTC. This encodes CASKYSEQETQYF.

The chain joins TRBV7-9 to TRBJ2-1; 8 bases fit TRBD2. After removal of 5 bases from V and 8 bases from J, the junction contained 11 bases not matched to a gene. The V gene's germline CDR1 is SEHNR and CDR2 FQNEAQ (reference sequence). CDR3 length: 15 amino acids. CDR3 nucleotides: TGTGCCAGCAGCCCCGCGGGGGGCCTCCTACATGAGCAGTTCTTC. Its translation: CASSPAGGLLHEQFF.

The CDR3 DNA reads TGTGCCAGCAGTTTACGGACTAGCGGGGGATTGTCTACACGGGAGCAGTTCTTC. Amino acids: CASSLRTSGGLSTREQFF. The chain recombines TRBV28 with TRBJ2-1; TRBD2 aligns across 13 bases. J was trimmed by 10 bases and V by 2 bases; bases with no gene match: 14. The CDR3 has 18 amino acids. Germline CDR1 reads MDHEN; CDR2 reads SYDVKM.

This chain links TRBV4-1 with TRBJ1-1; the D gene is possibly TRBD1 (6 bases). The V end was cut by 2 bases, the J end by 10 bases, with 17 bases between. The CDR3 is 14 residues long. In germline, CDR1 is MGHRA, CDR2 YSYEKL. The CDR3 protein is CASSQQGQGLVAFF. Here the CDR3 DNA reads TGCGCCAGCAGCCAACAGGGGCAAGGATTAGTAGCTTTCTTT.

V gene TRBV6-6 combines with J gene TRBJ1-5; a weak D match, TRBD1 (5 bases). CDR1 is MNHNY and CDR2 is SVGAGI in the germline V gene (reference sequence). The V end lost 8 bases, the J end lost 5 bases, and 10 bases lay between the germline ends. This CDR3 region has 12 residues. CDR3 sequence (DNA): TGTGCCAGCCGGGGGGGAGATCAGCCCCAGCATTTT. Translated, it gives CASRGGDQPQHF.